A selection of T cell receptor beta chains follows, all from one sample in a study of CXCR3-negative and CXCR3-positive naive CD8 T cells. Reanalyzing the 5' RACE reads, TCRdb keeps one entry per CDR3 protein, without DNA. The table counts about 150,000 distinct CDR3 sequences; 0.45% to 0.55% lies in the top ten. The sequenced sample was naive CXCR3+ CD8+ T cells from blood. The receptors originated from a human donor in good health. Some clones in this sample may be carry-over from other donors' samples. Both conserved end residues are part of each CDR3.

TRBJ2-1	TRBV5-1	CASSPGTGQGSFEQFF
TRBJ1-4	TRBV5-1	CASSQGVATNEKLFF
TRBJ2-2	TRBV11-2	CASSLEVGPNTGELFF
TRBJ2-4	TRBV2	CASSAGLSSWNIQYF
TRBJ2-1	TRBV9	CASKPGDDNEQFF
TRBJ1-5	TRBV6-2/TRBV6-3	CASRDGNNQPQHF
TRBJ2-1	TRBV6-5	CASSLQGINEQFF
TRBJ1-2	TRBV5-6	CASNHRGGWGAGGYTF
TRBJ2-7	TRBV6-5	CASTYLRADEQYF
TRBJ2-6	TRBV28	CASSLTDPGTATGANVLTF
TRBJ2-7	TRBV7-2	CASSSLGITYEQYF
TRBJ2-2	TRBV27	CASSFLPGRGGSGELFF
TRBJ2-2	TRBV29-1	CSVELSGKTTGELFF
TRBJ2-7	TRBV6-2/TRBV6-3	CASSYSAPQGYEQYF
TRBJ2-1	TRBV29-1	CSAAGEVGEQFF
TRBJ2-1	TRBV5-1	CASSLDGGARNEQFF
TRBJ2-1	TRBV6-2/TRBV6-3	CAGSYSILAGWDNEQFF
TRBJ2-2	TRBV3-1	CASSGNGLNTGELFF
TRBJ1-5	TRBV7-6	CASSPGDGQPQHF
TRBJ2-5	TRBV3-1	CASSHWRVQETQYF
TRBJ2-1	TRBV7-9	CASSRPTSGSDNEQFF
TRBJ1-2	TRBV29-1	CSHPPSQGGGYTF
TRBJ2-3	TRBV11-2	CASSEVTDTQYF
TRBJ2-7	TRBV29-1	CSVEGQGTVYEQYF
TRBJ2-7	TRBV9	CASSPSSGTYEQYF
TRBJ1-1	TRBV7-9	CASSLAPSAQGAKAFF
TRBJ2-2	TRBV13	CTSSLGQNTGELFF
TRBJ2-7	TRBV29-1	CSVNTGIVSYEQYF
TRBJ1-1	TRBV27	CASSLEPGGAATEAFF
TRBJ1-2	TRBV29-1	CSVDRTSNYGYTF
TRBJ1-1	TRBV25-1	CASSGDGPNTEAFF
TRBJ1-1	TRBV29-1	CSVEDLENTEAFF
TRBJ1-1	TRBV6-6	CASINPLKNGEAFF
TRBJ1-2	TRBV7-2	CASSNGQFYGYTF
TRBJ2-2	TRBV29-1	CSVVRGTGELFF
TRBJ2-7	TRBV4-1	CASSIVAGVTDEQYF
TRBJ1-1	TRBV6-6	CASTYPAGRYTEAFF
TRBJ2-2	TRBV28	CAISTLASSGELFF
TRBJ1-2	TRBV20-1	CSARDRGGENYGYTF
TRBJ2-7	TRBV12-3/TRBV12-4	CASSSLLAEQYF
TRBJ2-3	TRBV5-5	CASSLEVAGYTDTQYF
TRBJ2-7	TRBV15	CATSLTGGSYEQYF
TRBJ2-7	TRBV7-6	CASQELAGAYEQYF
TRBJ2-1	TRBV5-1	CASSLEVDEQFF
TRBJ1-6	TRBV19	CASSMSFRTGDSPLHF
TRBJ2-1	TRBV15	CATSIGTGGSYNEQFF
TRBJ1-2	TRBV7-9	CASSSSGSGFGYTF
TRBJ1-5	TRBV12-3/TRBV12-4	CASSLYRGGQPQHF